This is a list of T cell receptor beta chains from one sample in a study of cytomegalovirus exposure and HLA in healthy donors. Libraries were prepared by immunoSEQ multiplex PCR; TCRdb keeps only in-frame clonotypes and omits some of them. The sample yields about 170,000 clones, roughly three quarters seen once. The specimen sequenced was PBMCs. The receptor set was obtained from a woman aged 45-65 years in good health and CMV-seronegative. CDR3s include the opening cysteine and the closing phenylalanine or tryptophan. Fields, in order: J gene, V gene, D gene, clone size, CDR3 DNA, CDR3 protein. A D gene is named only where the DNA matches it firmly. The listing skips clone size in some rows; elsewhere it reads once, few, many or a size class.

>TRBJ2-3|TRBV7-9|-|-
TGTGCCAGCAGCCAAGGGGACACTGGTCCGCAGTATTTT
CASSQGDTGPQYF
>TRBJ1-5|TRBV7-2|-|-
TGTGCCAGCAGCTTAGGTGGTGTCAGTGGTCAGCCCCAGCATTTT
CASSLGGVSGQPQHF
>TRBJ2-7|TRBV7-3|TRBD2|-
TGTGCCAGCAGCTTAAGGAGCGGGAAATCCTACGAGCAGTACTTC
CASSLRSGKSYEQYF
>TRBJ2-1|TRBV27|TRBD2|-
TGTGCCAGCAGTTTAATTCTACCGGGGGGGGGTTACAATGAGCAGTTCTTC
CASSLILPGGGYNEQFF
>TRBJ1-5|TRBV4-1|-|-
TGTGCCAGCAGCCAAGAGTTCGGGGGGCGTCAGCCCCAGCATTTT
CASSQEFGGRQPQHF
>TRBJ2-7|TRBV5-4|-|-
TGTGCCAGCAGCCCTTCCGTTACCGCGGTCTACGAGCAGTACTTC
CASSPSVTAVYEQYF
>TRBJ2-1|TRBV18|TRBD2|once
TGTGCCAGCTCACCGACCGCGGCTAGCGGGTACAATGAGCAGTTCTTC
CASSPTAASGYNEQFF
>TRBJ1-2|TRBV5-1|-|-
TGCGCCAGCAGACTTGAAACGGCTTCGGGGGGCTACACCTTC
CASRLETASGGYTF
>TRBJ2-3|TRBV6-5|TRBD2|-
TGTGCCAGCAGCTCGACTAGCGGATCGAGGGGTGCGCAGTATTTT
CASSSTSGSRGAQYF
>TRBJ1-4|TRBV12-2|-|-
TGTGCAAGTCGCTTAGCGCTCGGACAGGGGGTTAATGAAAAACTGTTTTTT
CASRLALGQGVNEKLFF
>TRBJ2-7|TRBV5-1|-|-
TGCGCCAGCAGCTTGGGGGGGGGCGGTGACTACGAGCAGTACTTC
CASSLGGGGDYEQYF
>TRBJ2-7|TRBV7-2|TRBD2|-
TGTGCCAGCAGCCCCGGGGGGGACGGCGGGGGGTACGAGCAGTACTTC
CASSPGGDGGGYEQYF
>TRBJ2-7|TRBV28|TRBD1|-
TGTGCCAGCAGCCGGACAGGGGGGCCCCGCTACGAGCAGTACTTC
CASSRTGGPRYEQYF
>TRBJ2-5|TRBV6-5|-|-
TGTGCCAGCAGTTGGGCAAACCAAGAGACCCAGTACTTC
CASSWANQETQYF
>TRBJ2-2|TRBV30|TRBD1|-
TGTGCCTCCCTTATCACCCAGGGGGCGACTGCCCGGGAGCTGTTTTTT
CASLITQGATARELFF
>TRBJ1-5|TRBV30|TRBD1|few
TGTGCCTGGAGGGCACAGGGGCTGAGCAATCAGCCCCAGCATTTT
CAWRAQGLSNQPQHF
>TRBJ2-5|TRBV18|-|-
TGTGCCAGCTCACCAAGACTCGGCCAAGAGACCCAGTACTTC
CASSPRLGQETQYF
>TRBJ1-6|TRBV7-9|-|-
TGTTCCAGCAGCCAACCAGGGTCTAATTCACCCCTCCACTTT
CSSSQPGSNSPLHF
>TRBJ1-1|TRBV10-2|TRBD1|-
TGCGCCAGCAGACGGACAGGGGAGGGGGACACTGAAGCTTTCTTT
CASRRTGEGDTEAFF
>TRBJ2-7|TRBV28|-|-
TGTGCCAGCAGTTTACAACAGGGAATCTACGAGCAGTACTTC
CASSLQQGIYEQYF
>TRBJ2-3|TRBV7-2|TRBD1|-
TGTGCCAGCAGCCCGGACAGGGTCACAGATACGCAGTATTTT
CASSPDRVTDTQYF
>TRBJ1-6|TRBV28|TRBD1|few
TGTGCCAGCACCCCACGGGACAGGGGTAATTCACCCCTCCACTTT
CASTPRDRGNSPLHF
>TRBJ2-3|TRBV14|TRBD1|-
TGTGCCAGCAGCCCCCTGGACAGGGAAGGAACAGATACGCAGTATTTT
CASSPLDREGTDTQYF
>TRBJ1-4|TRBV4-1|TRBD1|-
TGCGCCAGCAGCCAAACAGGGGGCGGAAAACTGTTTTTT
CASSQTGGGKLFF
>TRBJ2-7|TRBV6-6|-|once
TGTGCCAGCAGTCCCGGGAGCTCCTACGAGCAGTACTTC
CASSPGSSYEQYF
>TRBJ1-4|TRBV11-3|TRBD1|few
TGTGCCAGCAGCGAACAACGCGACAGGGCTGAGTCTGAAAAACTGTTTTTT
CASSEQRDRAESEKLFF
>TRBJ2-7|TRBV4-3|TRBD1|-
TGCGCCAGCAGCCAAGGGACAGGGAGCCACGAGCAGTACTTC
CASSQGTGSHEQYF
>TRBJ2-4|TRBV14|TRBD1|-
TGTGCCAGCAGCCTCAGACAGGGGGCTAGTTCGGCGAACATTCAGTACTTC
CASSLRQGASSANIQYF
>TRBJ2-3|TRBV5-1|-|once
TGCGCCAGCAGCCCGGGGGTTGGGATTGGAGCAGATACGCAGTATTTT
CASSPGVGIGADTQYF
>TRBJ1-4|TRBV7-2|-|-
TGTGCCAGCAGCTTGACCTTTGGGAGTGAAAAACTGTTTTTT
CASSLTFGSEKLFF
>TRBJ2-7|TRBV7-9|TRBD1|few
TGTGCCAGCAGCTTCGGGACAGGGACCTACGAGCAGTACTTC
CASSFGTGTYEQYF
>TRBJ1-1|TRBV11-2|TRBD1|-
TGTGCCAGCAGCAGGACAGGGACCTCGGTGACTGAAGCTTTCTTT
CASSRTGTSVTEAFF
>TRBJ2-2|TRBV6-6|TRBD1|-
TGTGCCAGCAGTTTAGGGACAGGTGCTCCCGGGGAGCTGTTTTTT
CASSLGTGAPGELFF
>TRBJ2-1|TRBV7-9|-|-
TGTGCCAGCAGCCGCCGAACCGGGACAAAAGCCGGGGAGCAGTTCTTC
CASSRRTGTKAGEQFF
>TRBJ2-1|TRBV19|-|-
TGTGCCAGTAGTATGGTGGACAGTCCTATCGTTGAGCAGTTCTTC
CASSMVDSPIVEQFF
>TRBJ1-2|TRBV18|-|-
TGTGCCAGCTCACCAGCGCGGGATCTCTATGGCTACACCTTC
CASSPARDLYGYTF
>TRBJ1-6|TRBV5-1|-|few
TGCGCCAGCAGCTTGGACGGGGGATCCTATAATTCACCCCTCCACTTT
CASSLDGGSYNSPLHF
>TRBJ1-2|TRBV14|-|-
TGTGCCAGCAGCCAAGTTGGGGGCGCGGGTGGCTACACCTTC
CASSQVGGAGGYTF
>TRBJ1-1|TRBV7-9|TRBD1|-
TGTGCCAGCAGCTGGGGACAGACTCCTCGGAACACTGAAGCTTTCTTT
CASSWGQTPRNTEAFF
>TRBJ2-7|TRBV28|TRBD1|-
TGTGCCAGCAGTCCCGCGACAGGGGACCCTTACGAGCAGTACTTC
CASSPATGDPYEQYF
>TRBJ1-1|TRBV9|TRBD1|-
TGTGCCAGCAGCACCAGACAGGGTACTGAAGCTTTCTTT
CASSTRQGTEAFF
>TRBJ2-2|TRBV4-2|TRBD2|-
TGTGCCAGCAACCCACTAGCGGGGAACACCGGGGAGCTGTTTTTT
CASNPLAGNTGELFF